The 4 T cell receptor beta chains given below trace back to one sample, sequenced in a study of blood T cell repertoires in COVID-19. Method: immunoSEQ multiplex PCR; TCRdb's copy keeps in-frame clones and lacks some. This sample carries approximately 72,000 clones, more than 75% of them seen once, and the ten largest clones take about 12%. The material sequenced was peripheral blood. These receptors were obtained from a woman aged 55-70 years with acute or convalescent COVID-19.

This clone was counted a few times. This chain uses TRBV7-6 with TRBJ1-1; a possible D gene is TRBD1 (6 bases). Deletions cut 2 bases from V and 1 base from J, with 11 bases between. Germline CDR1 is SGHVS and CDR2 is FNYEAQ. The length of the CDR3 is 15 residues. CDR3 sequence (DNA): TGTGCCAGCAGCTTAAACCACAGGGCGAACACTGAAGCTTTCTTT. Translation: CASSLNHRANTEAFF.

This rearrangement joins TRBV20-1 to TRBJ2-6; 7 nucleotides agree with TRBD1. The length of the CDR3 is 17 residues. The ends lost 3 bases at V and 0 bases at J; junction bases unmatched: 8. Germline CDR1 and CDR2: DFQATT and SNEGSKA (reference sequence). DNA of the CDR3: TGCAGTGCTAGTAGGGGACAGCTTTTCTCTGGGGCCAACGTCCTGACTTTC. Translation gives CSASRGQLFSGANVLTF.

This clone was picked up a small number of times. The chain recombines TRBV28 with TRBJ1-2; D remains ambiguous. V lost 3 bases to trimming and J lost 4 bases, with 6 bases between them. The CDR3 consists of 12 residues. Germline-derived CDR1 and CDR2 are MDHEN and SYDVKM. The CDR3 loop is CASSLNFYGYTF. CDR3 bases: TGTGCCAGCAGTTTGAACTTCTATGGCTACACCTTC.

The CDR3 reads CASSDTRSSYEQYF. CDR3 in DNA: TGCGCCAGCAGTGACACCCGGAGCTCCTACGAGCAGTACTTC. V and J are TRBV10-1 and TRBJ2-7, with D hard to call. The CDR3 has 14 amino acids. V was cut by 3 bases and J by 0 bases, with 9 bases left in between. Germline assignment: CDR1 WNHNN and CDR2 SYGVQD (reference sequence).